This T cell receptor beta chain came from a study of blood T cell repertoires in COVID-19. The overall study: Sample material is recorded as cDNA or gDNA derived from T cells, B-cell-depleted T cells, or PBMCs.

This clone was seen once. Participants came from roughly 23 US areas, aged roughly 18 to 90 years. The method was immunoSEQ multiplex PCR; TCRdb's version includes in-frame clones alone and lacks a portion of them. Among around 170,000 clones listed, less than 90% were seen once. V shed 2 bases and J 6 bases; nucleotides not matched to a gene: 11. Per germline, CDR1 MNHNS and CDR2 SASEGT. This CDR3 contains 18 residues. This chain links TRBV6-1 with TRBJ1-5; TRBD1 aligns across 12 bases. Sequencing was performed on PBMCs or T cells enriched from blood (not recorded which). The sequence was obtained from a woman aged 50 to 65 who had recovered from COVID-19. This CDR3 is CASSEQRSGTGGAQPQHF. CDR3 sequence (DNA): TGTGCCAGCAGTGAACAAAGATCCGGGACAGGGGGCGCTCAGCCCCAGCATTTT.